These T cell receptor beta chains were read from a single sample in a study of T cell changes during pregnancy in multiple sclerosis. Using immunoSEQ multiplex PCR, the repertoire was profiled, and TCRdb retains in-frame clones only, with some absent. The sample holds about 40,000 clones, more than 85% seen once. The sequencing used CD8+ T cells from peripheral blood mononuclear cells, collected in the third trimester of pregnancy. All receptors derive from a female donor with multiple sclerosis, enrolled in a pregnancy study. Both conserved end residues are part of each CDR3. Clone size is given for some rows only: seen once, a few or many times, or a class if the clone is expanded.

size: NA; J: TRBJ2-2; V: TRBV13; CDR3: CASSPRQGEGTGELFF
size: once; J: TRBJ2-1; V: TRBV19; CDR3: CASSPGLDDNEQFF
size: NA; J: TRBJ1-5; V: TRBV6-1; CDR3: CASSEVSGQGNQPQHF
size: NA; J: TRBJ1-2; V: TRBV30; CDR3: CAWSVRENYGYTF
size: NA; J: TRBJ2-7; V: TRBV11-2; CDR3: CASSFVTYEQYF
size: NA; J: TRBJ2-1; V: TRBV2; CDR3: CASSAASGAEGYNEQFF
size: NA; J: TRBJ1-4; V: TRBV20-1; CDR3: CSGSGETGQFF
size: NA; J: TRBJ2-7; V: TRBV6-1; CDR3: CASSDFTPASYEQYF
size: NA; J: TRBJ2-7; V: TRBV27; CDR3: CASTLSSGSGYEQYF
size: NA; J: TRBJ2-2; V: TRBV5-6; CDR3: CASSWGLAGNTGELFF
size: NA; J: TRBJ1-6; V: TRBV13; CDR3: CASSSTDRGFDNSPLHF
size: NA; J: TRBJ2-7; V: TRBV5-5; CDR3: CASSLRGAEGFYEQYF
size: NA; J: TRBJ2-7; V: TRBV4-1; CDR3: CASSQTDRGTYEQYF
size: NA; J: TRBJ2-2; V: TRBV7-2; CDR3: CASQQANTGELFF
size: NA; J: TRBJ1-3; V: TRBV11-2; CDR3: CASSLWSRDSGNTIYF
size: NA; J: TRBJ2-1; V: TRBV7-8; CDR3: CASSGGGLVYNEQFF
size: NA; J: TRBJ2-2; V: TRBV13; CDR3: CASSLADGGGPNTGELFF
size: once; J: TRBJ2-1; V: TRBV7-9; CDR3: CASSHPDRPYNEQFF
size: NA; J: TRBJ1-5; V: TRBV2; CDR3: CASSDPRQVNQPQHF
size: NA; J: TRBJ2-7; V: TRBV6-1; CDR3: CASSSRVGGEDEQYF
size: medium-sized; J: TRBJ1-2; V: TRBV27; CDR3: CASSPGQLHGYTF
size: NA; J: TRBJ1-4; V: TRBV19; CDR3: CASSIGTATNEKLFF
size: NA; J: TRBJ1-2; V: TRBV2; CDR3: CASSEARGLPYGYTF
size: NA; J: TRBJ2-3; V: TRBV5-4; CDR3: CASSSWDRGTDTQYF
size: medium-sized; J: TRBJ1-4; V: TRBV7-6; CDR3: CASSEDGRGDEKLFF
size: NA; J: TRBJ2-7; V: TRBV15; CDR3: CATHDGYEQYF